This entry lists 10 T cell receptor beta chains sequenced from one sample in a study of cytomegalovirus exposure and HLA in healthy donors. It was with 60 Vbeta and 13 Jbeta primers that the PCR ran. Generated by immunoSEQ multiplex PCR, the TCRdb table keeps only in-frame clones and is missing some. This table has around 180,000 clones, 84% appearing once. Sample: PBMCs. These receptors were collected from a boy between 10 and 17 years old in good health and CMV-seronegative.

The rearrangement joins TRBV29-1 to TRBJ2-7; D perhaps matches TRBD1 (5 bases). This CDR3 has 13 amino acids. The germline V and J ends were trimmed by 8 bases and 6 bases, with 20 bases remaining between them. Per germline, CDR1 SQVTM and CDR2 ANQGSEA. CDR3: CSIRRVSQSEQYF. The CDR3 DNA is TGCAGCATACGCAGGGTATCCCAAAGCGAGCAGTACTTC.

This chain connects TRBV21-1 to TRBJ1-5; the table assigns TRBD1, which was not confirmed against the DNA. TRBV21-1 is a pseudogene segment. CDR3 size: 12 residues. CDR3 amino acids: CATRQGSQPQHF. DNA for the CDR3: TGTGCCACCCGACAGGGTAGCCAGCCCCAGCATTTT.

This sequence joins TRBV9 and TRBJ1-3; possibly TRBD1 for D (6 bases). Trimming stripped 0 bases from V and 3 bases from J, with 16 bases between. The CDR3 extends over 17 amino acids. The V gene's germline CDR1 is SGDLS and CDR2 YYNGEE. The CDR3 is CASSVEGGGLSGNTIYF. The CDR3 nucleotides read TGTGCCAGCAGCGTAGAAGGGGGGGGCTTGAGTGGAAACACCATATATTTT.

The DNA of the CDR3 is TGTGCTAGTGGTTCCCTCGGACTAGGACAAGAGACCCAGTACTTC. This translates into CASGSLGLGQETQYF. The chain recombines TRBV12-5 with TRBJ2-5; 7 nucleotides line up with TRBD2. In germline, CDR1 is LGHNT, CDR2 FRNRAP. Trimming at V came to 4 bases and at J to 2 bases, leaving 7 bases not matched to a gene. This CDR3 has 15 residues.

The chain recombines TRBV5-1 with TRBJ2-1; a possible D gene is TRBD1 (6 bases). The CDR3 is 14 residues long. Trimming left V 3 bases short and J 5 bases short, with 12 bases between. Germline V lookup: CDR1 SGHRS, CDR2 YFSETQ. The CDR3 protein is CASSSDSIHNEQFF. CDR3 DNA: TGCGCCAGCAGCTCGGACAGTATCCACAATGAGCAGTTCTTC.

The V call is TRBV6-1, the J call TRBJ1-1, with D unclear. The CDR3 extends over 11 amino acids. The germline V gene encodes CDR1 MNHNS and CDR2 SASEGT. V was pared by 3 bases and J by 10 bases, with 9 bases between. The CDR3 sequence: CASSDRSGAFF. The CDR3 nucleotides read TGTGCCAGCAGTGACCGTTCAGGAGCTTTCTTT.

The J gene is TRBJ2-7, the V gene TRBV7-9; no firm D call. V lost 8 bases and J 0 bases, leaving 11 bases between the germline ends. The CDR3 runs 13 residues. Germline CDR1 and CDR2: SEHNR and FQNEAQ (reference sequence). The CDR3 DNA reads TGTGCCAGCGGCGGAGTTAGCTCCTACGAGCAGTACTTC. It specifies CASGGVSSYEQYF. Looking up the rest from reference TRBV7-9 and TRBJ2-7 gives the full variable domain: DTGVSQNPRHKITKRGQNVTFRCDPISEHNRLYWYRQTLGQGPEFLTYFQNEAQLEKSRLLSDRFSAERPKGSFSTLEIQRTEQGDSAMYLCASGGVSSYEQYFGPGTRLTVT.

V and J are TRBV23-1 and TRBJ1-2; D unresolved. TRBV23-1 is flagged as an ORF with uncertain function. The CDR3 is 13 residues long. V was shortened by 3 bases and J by 4 bases, with 9 bases between the two germline ends. The CDR3 bases are TGCGCCAGCAGTCAGGAGTGCGGCTATGGCTACACCTTC. It translates to CASSQECGYGYTF.

This chain links TRBV6-5 with TRBJ1-2; perhaps TRBD1 as D (5 bases). V lost 7 bases to trimming and J lost 6 bases, with 18 bases between them. Germline values: CDR1 MNHEY, CDR2 SVGAGI. The CDR3 length is 14 residues. CDR3 loop: CASTNGIGGHGYTF. The CDR3 DNA reads TGTGCCAGCACCAACGGAATCGGGGGTCATGGCTACACCTTC.

This clone has only one observation. This sequence joins TRBV5-5 and TRBJ2-3; no reliable D call. The length of the CDR3 is 11 residues. V lost 2 bases and J lost 5, with 3 bases in between. Germline-derived CDR1 and CDR2 are SGHKS and YYEKEE (reference sequence). CDR3 residues: CASSFVDTQYF. The CDR3 nucleotides read TGTGCCAGCAGCTTCGTAGATACGCAGTATTTT.